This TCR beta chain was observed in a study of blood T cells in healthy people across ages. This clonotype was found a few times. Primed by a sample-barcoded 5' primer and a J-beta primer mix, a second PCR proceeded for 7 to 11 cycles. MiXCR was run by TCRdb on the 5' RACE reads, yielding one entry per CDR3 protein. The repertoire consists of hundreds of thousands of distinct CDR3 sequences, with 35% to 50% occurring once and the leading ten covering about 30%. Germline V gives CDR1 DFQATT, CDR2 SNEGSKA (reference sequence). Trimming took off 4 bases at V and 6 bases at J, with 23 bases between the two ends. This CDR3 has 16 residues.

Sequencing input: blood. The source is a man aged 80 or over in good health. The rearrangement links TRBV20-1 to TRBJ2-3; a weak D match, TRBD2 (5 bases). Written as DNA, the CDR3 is TGCAGTGCTACATCACGTCTGGAACGGGGAGCCGATACGCAGTATTTT. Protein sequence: CSATSRLERGADTQYF.